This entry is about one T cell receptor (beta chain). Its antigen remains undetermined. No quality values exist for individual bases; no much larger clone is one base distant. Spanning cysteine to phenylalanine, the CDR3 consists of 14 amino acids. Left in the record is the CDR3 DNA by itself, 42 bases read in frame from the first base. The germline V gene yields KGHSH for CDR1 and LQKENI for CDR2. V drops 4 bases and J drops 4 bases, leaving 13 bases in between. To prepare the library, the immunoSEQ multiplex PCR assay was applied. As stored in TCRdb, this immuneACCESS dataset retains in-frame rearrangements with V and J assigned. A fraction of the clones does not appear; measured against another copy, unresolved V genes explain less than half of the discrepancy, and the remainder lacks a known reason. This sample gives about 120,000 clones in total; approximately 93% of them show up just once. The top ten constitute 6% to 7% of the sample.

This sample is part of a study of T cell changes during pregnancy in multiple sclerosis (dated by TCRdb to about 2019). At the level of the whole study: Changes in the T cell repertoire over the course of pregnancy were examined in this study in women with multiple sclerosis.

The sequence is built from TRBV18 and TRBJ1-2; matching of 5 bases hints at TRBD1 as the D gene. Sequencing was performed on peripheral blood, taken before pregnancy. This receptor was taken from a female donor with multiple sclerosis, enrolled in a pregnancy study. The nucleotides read TGTGCCAGCTCACTGAGGGAGGGGACCTATGGCTACACCTTC. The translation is CASSLREGTYGYTF.